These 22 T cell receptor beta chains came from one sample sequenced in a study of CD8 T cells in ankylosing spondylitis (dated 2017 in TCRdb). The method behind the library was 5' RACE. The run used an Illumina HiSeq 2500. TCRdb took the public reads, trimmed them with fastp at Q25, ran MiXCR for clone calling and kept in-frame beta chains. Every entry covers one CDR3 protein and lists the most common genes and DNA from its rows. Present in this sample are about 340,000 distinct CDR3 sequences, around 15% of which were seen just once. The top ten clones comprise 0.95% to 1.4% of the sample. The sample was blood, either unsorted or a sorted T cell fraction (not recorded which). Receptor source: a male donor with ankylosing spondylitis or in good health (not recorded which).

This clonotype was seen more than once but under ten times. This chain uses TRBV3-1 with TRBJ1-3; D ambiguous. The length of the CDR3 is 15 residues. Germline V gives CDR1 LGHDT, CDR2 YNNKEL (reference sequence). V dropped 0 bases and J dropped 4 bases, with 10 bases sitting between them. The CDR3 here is CASSQDYSQGNTIYF. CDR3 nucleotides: TGTGCCAGCAGCCAAGATTACAGCCAGGGAAACACCATATATTTT. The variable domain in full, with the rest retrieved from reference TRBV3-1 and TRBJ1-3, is DTAVSQTPKYLVTQMGNDKSIKCEQNLGHDTMYWYKQDSKKFLKIMFSYNNKELIINETVPNRFSPKSPDKAHLNLHINSLELGDSAVYFCASSQDYSQGNTIYFGEGSWLTVV.

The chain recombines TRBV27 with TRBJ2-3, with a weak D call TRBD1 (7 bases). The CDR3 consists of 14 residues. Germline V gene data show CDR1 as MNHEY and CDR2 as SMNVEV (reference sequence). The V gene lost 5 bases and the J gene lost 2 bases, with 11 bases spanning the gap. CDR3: CASSRQGLTDTQYF. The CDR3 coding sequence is TGTGCCAGCAGTAGACAGGGACTCACAGATACGCAGTATTTT.

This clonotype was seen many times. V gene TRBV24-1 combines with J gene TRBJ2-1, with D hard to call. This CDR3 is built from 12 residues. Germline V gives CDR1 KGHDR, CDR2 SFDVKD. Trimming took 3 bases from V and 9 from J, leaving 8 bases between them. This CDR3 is CATSDGIVEQFF. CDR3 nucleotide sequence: TGTGCCACCAGTGATGGGATAGTTGAGCAGTTCTTC.

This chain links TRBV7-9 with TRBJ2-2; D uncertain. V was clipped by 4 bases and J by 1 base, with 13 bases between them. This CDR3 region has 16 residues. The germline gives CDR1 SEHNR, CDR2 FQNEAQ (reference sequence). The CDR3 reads CASSSLAWGNTGELFF. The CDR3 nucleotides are TGTGCCAGCAGCTCATTGGCGTGGGGGAACACCGGGGAGCTGTTTTTT. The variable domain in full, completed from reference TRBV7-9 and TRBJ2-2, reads DTGVSQNPRHKITKRGQNVTFRCDPISEHNRLYWYRQTLGQGPEFLTYFQNEAQLEKSRLLSDRFSAERPKGSFSTLEIQRTEQGDSAMYLCASSSLAWGNTGELFFGEGSRLTVL.

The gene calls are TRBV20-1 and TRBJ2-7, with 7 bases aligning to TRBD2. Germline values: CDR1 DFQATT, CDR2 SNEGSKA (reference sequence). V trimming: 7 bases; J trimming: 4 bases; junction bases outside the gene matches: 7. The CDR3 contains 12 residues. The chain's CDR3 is CSGQGGHYEQYF. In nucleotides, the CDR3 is TGCAGTGGTCAGGGAGGGCATTACGAGCAGTACTTC.

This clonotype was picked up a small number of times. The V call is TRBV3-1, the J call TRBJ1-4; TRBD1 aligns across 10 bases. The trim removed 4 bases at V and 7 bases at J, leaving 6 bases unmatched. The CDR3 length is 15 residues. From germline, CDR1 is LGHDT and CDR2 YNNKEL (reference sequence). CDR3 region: CASSRSTGGSEKLFF. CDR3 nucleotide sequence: TGTGCCAGCAGCCGATCGACAGGGGGCAGTGAAAAACTGTTTTTT.

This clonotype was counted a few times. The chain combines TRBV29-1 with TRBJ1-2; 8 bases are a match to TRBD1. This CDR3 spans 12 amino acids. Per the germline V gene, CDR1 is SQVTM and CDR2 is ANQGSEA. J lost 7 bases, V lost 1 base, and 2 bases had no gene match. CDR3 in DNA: TGCAGCGTTGAAGGGACAGGGTTTGGCTACACCTTC. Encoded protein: CSVEGTGFGYTF.

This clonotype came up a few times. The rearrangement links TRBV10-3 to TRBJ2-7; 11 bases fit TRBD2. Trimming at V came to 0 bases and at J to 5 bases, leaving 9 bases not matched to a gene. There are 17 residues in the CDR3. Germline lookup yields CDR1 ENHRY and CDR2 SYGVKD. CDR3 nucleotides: TGTGCCATCAGTGAGTCTAAAACTAGCGGGAGTAGCGACGAGCAGTACTTC. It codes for CAISESKTSGSSDEQYF.

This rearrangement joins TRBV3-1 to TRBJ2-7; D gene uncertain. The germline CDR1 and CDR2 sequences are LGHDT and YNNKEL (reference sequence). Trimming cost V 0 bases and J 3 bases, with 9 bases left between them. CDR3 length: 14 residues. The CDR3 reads CASSQDYGGYEQYF. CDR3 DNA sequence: TGTGCCAGCAGCCAAGATTACGGCGGCTACGAGCAGTACTTC.

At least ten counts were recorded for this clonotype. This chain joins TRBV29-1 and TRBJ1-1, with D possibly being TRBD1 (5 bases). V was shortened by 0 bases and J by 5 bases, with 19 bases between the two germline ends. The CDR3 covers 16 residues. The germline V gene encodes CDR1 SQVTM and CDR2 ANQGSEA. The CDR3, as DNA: TGCAGCGTTGAAGAAGGGTCAGGGAGTTTTGGTACTGAAGCTTTCTTT. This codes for CSVEEGSGSFGTEAFF.

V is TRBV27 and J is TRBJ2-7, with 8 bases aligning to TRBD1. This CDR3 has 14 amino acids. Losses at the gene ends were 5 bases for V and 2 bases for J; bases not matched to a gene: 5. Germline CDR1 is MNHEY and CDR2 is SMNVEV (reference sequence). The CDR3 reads CASSHDRGAYEQYF. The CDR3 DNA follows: TGTGCCAGCAGTCACGACAGGGGAGCCTACGAGCAGTACTTC.

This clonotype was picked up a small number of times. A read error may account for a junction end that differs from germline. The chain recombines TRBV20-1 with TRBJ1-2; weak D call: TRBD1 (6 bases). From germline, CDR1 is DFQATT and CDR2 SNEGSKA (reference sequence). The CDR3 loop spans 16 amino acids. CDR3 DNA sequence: TGCAATGCTAGAGATTGGACAGCTACCTTTCTCTATGGCTACACCTTC. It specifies CNARDWTATFLYGYTF.

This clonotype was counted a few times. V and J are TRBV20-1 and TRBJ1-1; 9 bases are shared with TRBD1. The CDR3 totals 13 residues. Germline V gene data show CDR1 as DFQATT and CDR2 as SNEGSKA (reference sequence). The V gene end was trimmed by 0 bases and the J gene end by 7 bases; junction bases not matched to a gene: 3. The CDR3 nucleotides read TGCAGTGCTAGAGACCCGGGACAGGGTGAAGCTTTCTTT. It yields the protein CSARDPGQGEAFF.

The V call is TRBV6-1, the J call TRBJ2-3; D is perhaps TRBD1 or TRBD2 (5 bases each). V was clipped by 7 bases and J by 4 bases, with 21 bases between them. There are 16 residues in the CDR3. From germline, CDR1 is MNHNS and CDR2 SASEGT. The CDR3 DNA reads TGTGCCAGCAAGGAGAGGCAGCCCCTGGGGGCAGATACGCAGTATTTT. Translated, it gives CASKERQPLGADTQYF.

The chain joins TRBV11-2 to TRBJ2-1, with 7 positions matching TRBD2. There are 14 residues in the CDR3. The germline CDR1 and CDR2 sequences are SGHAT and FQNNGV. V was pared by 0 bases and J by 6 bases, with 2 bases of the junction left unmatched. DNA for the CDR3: TGTGCCAGCAGCTTAGAACGGGGGGTCAATGAGCAGTTCTTC. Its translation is CASSLERGVNEQFF. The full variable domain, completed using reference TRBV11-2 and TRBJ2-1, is EAGVAQSPRYKIIEKRQSVAFWCNPISGHATLYWYQQILGQGPKLLIQFQNNGVVDDSQLPKDRFSAERLKGVDSTLKIQPAKLEDSAVYLCASSLERGVNEQFFGPGTRLTVL.

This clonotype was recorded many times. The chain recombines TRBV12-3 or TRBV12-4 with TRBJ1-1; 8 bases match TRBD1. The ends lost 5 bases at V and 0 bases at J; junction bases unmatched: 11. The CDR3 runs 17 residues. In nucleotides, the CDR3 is TGTGCCAGCAGTCCCCCAGGGACAGGTATCCTGAACACTGAAGCTTTCTTT. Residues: CASSPPGTGILNTEAFF.

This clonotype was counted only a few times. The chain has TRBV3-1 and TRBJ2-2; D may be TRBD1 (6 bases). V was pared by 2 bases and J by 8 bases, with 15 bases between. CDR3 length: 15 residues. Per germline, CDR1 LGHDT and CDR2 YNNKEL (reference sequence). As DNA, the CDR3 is TGTGCCAGCAGCCAAAGCCCACAGGGATTGGGGGAGCTGTTTTTT. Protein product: CASSQSPQGLGELFF.

CDR3: CASSYSGAGEQYF. The CDR3 nucleotides are TGTGCCAGCAGTTACTCTGGCGCGGGGGAGCAGTACTTC. V gene TRBV6-5 combines with J gene TRBJ2-7, with a tentative D call TRBD2 (6 bases). Germline CDR1 and CDR2: MNHEY and SVGAGI. This CDR3 spans 13 amino acids. The V end was cut by 0 bases, the J end by 7 bases, with 10 bases between.

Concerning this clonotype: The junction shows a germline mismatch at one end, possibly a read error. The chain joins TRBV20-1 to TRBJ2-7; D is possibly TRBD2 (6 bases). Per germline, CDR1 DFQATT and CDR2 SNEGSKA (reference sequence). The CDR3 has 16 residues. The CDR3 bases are TGCTGTGCTCCCCCGCTGGGCGGGACGGGGATCTACGAGCAGTACTTC. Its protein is CCAPPLGGTGIYEQYF.

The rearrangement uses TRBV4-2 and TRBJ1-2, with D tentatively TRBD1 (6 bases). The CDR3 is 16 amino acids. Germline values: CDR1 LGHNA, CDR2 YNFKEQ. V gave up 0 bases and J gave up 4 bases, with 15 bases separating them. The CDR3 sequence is CASSQESGGGSYGYTF. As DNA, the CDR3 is TGTGCCAGCAGCCAAGAATCCGGGGGCGGGAGCTATGGCTACACCTTC.

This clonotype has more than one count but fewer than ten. CDR3 in DNA: TGTGCCAGCAGTTACTCTAGCGGGAGCCTCCATGAGCAGTTCTTC. This translates into CASSYSSGSLHEQFF. The genes are TRBV6-5 and TRBJ2-1; 9 bases are shared with TRBD2. This CDR3 has 15 amino acids. Looked up from germline, CDR1 is MNHEY and CDR2 is SVGAGI. Germline trimming cut 0 bases from V and 8 bases from J; bases unmatched to any gene: 5.

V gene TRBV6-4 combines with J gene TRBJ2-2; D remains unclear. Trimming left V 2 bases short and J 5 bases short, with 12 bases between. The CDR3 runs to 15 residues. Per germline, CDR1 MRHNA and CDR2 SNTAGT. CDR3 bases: TGTGCCAGCAGTGACGGTAGTAGCTGGACCGGGGAGCTGTTTTTT. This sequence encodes CASSDGSSWTGELFF.